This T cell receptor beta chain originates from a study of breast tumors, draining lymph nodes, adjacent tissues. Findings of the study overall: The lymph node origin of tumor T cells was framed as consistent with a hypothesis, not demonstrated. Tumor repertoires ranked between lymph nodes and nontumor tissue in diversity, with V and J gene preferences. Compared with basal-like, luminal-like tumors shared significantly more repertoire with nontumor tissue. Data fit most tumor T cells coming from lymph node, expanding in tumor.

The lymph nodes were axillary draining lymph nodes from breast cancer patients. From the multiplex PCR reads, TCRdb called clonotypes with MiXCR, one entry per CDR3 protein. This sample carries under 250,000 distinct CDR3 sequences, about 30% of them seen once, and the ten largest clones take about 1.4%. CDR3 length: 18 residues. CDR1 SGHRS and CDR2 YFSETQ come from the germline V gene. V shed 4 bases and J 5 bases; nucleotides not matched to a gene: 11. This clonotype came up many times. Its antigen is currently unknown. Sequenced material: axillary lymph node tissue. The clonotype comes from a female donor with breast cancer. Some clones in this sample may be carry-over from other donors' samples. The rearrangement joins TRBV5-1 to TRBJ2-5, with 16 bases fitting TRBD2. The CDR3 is CASSKSGTSGRASETQYF. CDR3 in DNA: TGCGCCAGCAGCAAATCCGGGACTAGCGGGAGGGCCTCGGAGACCCAGTACTTC.